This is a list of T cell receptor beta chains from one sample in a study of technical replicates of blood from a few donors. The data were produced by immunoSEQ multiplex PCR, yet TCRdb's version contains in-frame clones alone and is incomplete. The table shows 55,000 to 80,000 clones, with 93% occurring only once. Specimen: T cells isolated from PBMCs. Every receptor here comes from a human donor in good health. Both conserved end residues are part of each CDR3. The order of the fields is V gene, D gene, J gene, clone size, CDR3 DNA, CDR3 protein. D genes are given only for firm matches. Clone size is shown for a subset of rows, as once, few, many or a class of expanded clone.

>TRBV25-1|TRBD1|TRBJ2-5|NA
TGTGCCAGCAGTGAAGACAGGGGGCAAGAGACCCAGTACTTC
CASSEDRGQETQYF
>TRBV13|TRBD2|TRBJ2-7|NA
TGTGCCAGCAGCCAGACTAGCGGGGGGGCGGTAGACGAGCAGTACTTC
CASSQTSGGAVDEQYF
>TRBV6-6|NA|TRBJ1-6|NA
TGTGCCAGCGAACCGGAGGGAGGAAATTCACCCCTCCACTTT
CASEPEGGNSPLHF
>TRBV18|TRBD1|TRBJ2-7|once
TGTGCCAGCTCACCTGGGACAGGGGGCATCGGCGAGCAGTACTTC
CASSPGTGGIGEQYF
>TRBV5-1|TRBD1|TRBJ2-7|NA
TGCGCCAGCAGCCCCACCGACAGGGTGCCGTACTTC
CASSPTDRVPYF
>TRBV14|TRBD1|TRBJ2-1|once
TGTGCCAGCAGCACGGACAGGGGGCGCGCAATATTGGATGAGCAGTTCTTC
CASSTDRGRAILDEQFF
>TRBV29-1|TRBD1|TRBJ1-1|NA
TGCAGCGTTAGGGACAGAGAGAACACTGAAGCTTTCTTT
CSVRDRENTEAFF
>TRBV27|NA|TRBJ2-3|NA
TGTGCCAGCAGGCACAGGCCGCGCATCACAGATACGCAGTATTTT
CASRHRPRITDTQYF
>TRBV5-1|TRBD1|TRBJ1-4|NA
TGCGCCAGCAGGGGGACAGGGGGGACGAATGAAAAACTGTTTTTT
CASRGTGGTNEKLFF
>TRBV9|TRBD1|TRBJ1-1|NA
TGTGCCAGCAGCGTAGACGGGACAGGGGGGGACACTGAAGCTTTCTTT
CASSVDGTGGDTEAFF
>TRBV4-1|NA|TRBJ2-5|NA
TGCGCCAGCAGCCGGACTGGACCCCAAGAGACCCAGTACTTC
CASSRTGPQETQYF
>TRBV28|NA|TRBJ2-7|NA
TGTGCCAGCAGCCTGGACAGCTACGAGCAGTACTTC
CASSLDSYEQYF
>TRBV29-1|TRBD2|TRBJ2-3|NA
TGCAGCGTGGGGGGTGGACTAGCGGGAGTAAGTTTAACAGATACGCAGTATTTT
CSVGGGLAGVSLTDTQYF
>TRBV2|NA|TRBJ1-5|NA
TGTGCCAGCAGGGGCGGGACCCTCAATCAGCCCCAGCATTTT
CASRGGTLNQPQHF
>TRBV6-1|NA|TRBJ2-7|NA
TGTGCCAGCAGTGATTCAGGGTTTTCCTACGAGCAGTACTTC
CASSDSGFSYEQYF
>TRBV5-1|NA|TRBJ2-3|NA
TGCGCCAGCAGCTTGCAAGATACGCAGTATTTT
CASSLQDTQYF
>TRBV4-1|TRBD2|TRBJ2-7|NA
TGCGCCAGCAGCCAATTACAGGACCCGACTAGCGGGGCGGCCTACGAGCAGTACTTC
CASSQLQDPTSGAAYEQYF
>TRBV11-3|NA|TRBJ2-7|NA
TGTGCCAGCAGCTTGGGGGGAAGCTCCTACGAGCAGTACTTC
CASSLGGSSYEQYF
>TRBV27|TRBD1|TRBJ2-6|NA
TGTGCCAGCAGTTCTACCGGGACAGCGAGAGGTATCTCTGGGGCCAACGTCCTGACTTTC
CASSSTGTARGISGANVLTF
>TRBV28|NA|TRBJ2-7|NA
TGTGCCAGCAGTTTAAGCGGAAGCACAGTCTACGAGCAGTACTTC
CASSLSGSTVYEQYF
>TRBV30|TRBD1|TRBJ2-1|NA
TGTGCCTGGAGGAAAGGGGACAGGGACTACGATGAGCAGTTCTTC
CAWRKGDRDYDEQFF
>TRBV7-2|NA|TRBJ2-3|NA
TGTGCCAGCAGCTTAGTGGTGGGCCCAGATACGCAGTATTTT
CASSLVVGPDTQYF
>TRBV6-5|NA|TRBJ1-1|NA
TGTGCCAGCAGAGAACAGGGACTGAACACTGAAGCTTTCTTT
CASREQGLNTEAFF
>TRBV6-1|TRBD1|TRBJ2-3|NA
TGTGCCAGCAGTGAAGCGTACAGAGGGACAGGGCCCACAGATACGCAGTATTTT
CASSEAYRGTGPTDTQYF
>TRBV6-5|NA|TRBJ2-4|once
TGTGCCAGCAGTTCTGGACAGAAAATAGCCAAAAACATTCAGTACTTC
CASSSGQKIAKNIQYF
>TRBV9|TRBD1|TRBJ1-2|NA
TGTGCCAGCAGCACAGGGGGCGAAAGCTATGGCTACACCTTC
CASSTGGESYGYTF
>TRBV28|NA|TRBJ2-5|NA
TGTGCCAGCAGTTTATTCCTGGTCGGGAAAGAGACCCAGTACTTC
CASSLFLVGKETQYF
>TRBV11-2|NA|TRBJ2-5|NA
TGTGCCAGCAGCTTAGGGACACAGCAGCAAGAGACCCAGTACTTC
CASSLGTQQQETQYF
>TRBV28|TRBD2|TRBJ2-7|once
TGTGCCAGCAGTCCGGGACTAGCGGGAGTTTACTACGAGCAGTACTTC
CASSPGLAGVYYEQYF
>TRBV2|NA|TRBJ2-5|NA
TGTGCCAGCAGTGGGACTGGCCAAGAGACCCAGTACTTC
CASSGTGQETQYF
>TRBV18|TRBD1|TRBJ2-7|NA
TGTGCCAGCTCACCACCGAGGGGGCCCTCCTACGAGCAGTACTTC
CASSPPRGPSYEQYF
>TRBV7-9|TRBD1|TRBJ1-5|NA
TGTGCCAGCAGCGCTCCGGGACAGGTACAGCATTTT
CASSAPGQVQHF
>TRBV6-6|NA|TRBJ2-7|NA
TGTGCCAGCAGTTACACGCCACAGGGCCACGAGCAGTACTTC
CASSYTPQGHEQYF
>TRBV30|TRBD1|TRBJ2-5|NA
TGTGCCTGGAGTGTATGGGTGGACAGGCCCCAAGAGACCCAGTACTTC
CAWSVWVDRPQETQYF
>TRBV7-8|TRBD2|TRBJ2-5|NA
TGTGCCAGCAGCTTAGGGGCCTTACTAGCGGGCATCTATGAGACCCAGTACTTC
CASSLGALLAGIYETQYF
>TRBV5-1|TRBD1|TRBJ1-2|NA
TGCGCCAGCAGCTTCTTACAGGGGGCCGGCTACACCTTC
CASSFLQGAGYTF
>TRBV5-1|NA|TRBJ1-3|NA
TGCGCCAGCAGCTCCGGGGCTGGAAACACCATATATTTT
CASSSGAGNTIYF
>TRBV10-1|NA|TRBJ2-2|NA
TGCGCCAGCAGTGAGTCCATCACTAGTCCCACCTCCCGTAACACCGGGGAGCTGTTTTTT
CASSESITSPTSRNTGELFF
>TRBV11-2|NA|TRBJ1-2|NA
TGTGCCAGCAGCTTAGCCCCAGGGGACGGCTACACCTTC
CASSLAPGDGYTF
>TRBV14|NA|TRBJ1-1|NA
TGTGCCAGCAGCGAAGTTATGAACACTGAAGCTTTCTTT
CASSEVMNTEAFF
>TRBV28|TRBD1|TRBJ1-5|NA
TGTGCCAGCAGGCTTCGGACAGGCGGACAGCCCCAGCATTTT
CASRLRTGGQPQHF
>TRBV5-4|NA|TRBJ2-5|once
TGTGCCAGCACGGGGGGACAGGCCGGGATGGGAGAGACCCAGTACTTC
CASTGGQAGMGETQYF
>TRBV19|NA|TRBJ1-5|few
TGTGCCAGTAGTAGAGCGGGGAATCAGCCCCAGCATTTT
CASSRAGNQPQHF
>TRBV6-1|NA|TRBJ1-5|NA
TGTGCCAGCAGCCAGACAGTTTATAGCAATCAGCCCCAGCATTTT
CASSQTVYSNQPQHF
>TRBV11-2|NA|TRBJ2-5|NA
TGTGCCAGCAGGGCCAATCATAGCTATGGGGAGACCCAGTACTTC
CASRANHSYGETQYF
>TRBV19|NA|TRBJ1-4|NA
TGTGCCAGTAGTATAGGACTACAGGGTGCAACTAATGAAAAACTGTTTTTT
CASSIGLQGATNEKLFF
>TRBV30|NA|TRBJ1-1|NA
TGTGCCTGGACTCGACAAAACACTGAAGCTTTCTTT
CAWTRQNTEAFF
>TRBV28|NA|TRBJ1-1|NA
TGTGCCAGCAGTACCCCGGGAGGGAGGACTGAAGCTTTCTTT
CASSTPGGRTEAFF
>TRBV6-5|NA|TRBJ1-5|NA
TGTGCCAGCAGTTACTCCCCCACCGGTAGCAATCAGCCCCAGCATTTT
CASSYSPTGSNQPQHF
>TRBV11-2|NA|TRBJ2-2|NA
TGTGCCAGCAGCTCGGGTGGATTCCCCAGTTTTAACACCGGGGAGCTGTTTTTT
CASSSGGFPSFNTGELFF